This T cell receptor beta chain was recovered during a study of blood T cell repertoires in COVID-19. Study in general: The United States, Italy and Spain supplied acute and convalescent COVID-19 samples. PBMCs, B-cell-depleted T cells, or T cells provided the cDNA or gDNA that made up the material.

This CDR3 has 15 residues. Trimming took 9 bases from V and 6 from J, leaving 24 bases between them. The germline V gene has CDR1 MDHEN and CDR2 SYDVKM. Study processing details: By means of reference gene primer amplification, nucleated cell counts were estimated. Generated by immunoSEQ multiplex PCR, the TCRdb table keeps only in-frame clones and is missing some. Clone size and the V and J calls come from that table; the DNA yielded D and trimming. The data show 30,000 to 45,000 clones, more than 60% seen once. The origin of this receptor is a man in his fifties or sixties with active COVID-19. The V gene is TRBV28, the J gene TRBJ2-7, with D possibly TRBD1 on 6 matching bases. The specimen was peripheral blood. CDR3 amino acids: CARNSQGRNRSEQYF. CDR3 nucleotides: TGTGCCAGAAACTCGCAGGGGCGAAACAGGAGCGAGCAGTACTTC.